These 18 T cell receptor beta chains were sequenced from one sample in a study of cytomegalovirus exposure and HLA in healthy donors. Use of 60 Vbeta and 13 Jbeta primers characterized the PCR. Using immunoSEQ multiplex PCR, the repertoire was profiled, and TCRdb retains in-frame clones only, with some absent. The sample lists 130,000 or so clones, 70% to 75% occurring once. Material: PBMCs. Receptors were obtained from a woman in her thirties or forties in good health and CMV-seropositive.

A few counts support this clone. The V and J genes are TRBV6-1 and TRBJ1-2; perhaps TRBD1 as D (6 bases). Germline V gene sequence: CDR1 MNHNS, CDR2 SASEGT. This CDR3 spans 15 amino acids. Deletions cut 1 base from V and 7 bases from J, with 16 bases between. DNA of the CDR3: TGTGCCAGCAGTGAAGATCTTACAGGGTCGGGTGGCTACACCTTC. The encoded protein is CASSEDLTGSGGYTF.

In DNA, the CDR3 is TGTGCCAGCAGTGAAGAAAGACAGACCCAAGAGACCCAGTACTTC. Translated: CASSEERQTQETQYF. The chain is built from TRBV2 and TRBJ2-5, with D possibly TRBD1 on 5 matching bases. The CDR3 runs to 15 residues. The V end was cut by 1 base, the J end by 1 base, with 10 bases between. CDR1 is SNHLY and CDR2 is FYNNEI in the germline V gene.

The rearrangement links TRBV18 to TRBJ2-1, with D possibly matching TRBD1 (5 bases). The V gene lost 0 bases and the J gene lost 3 bases, with 12 bases spanning the gap. Germline CDR1 reads KGHSH; CDR2 reads LQKENI. This CDR3 region has 16 residues. CDR3 region: CASSPPTAPDYNEQFF. The CDR3 DNA sequence: TGTGCCAGCTCACCACCGACAGCCCCCGACTACAATGAGCAGTTCTTC.

V and J are TRBV7-5 and TRBJ2-1; no check of the table's D call, TRBD1, against the DNA was made. TRBV7-5 is assigned pseudogene status. The CDR3 sequence is 19 residues long. In nucleotides, the CDR3 is TGTGTCAGAAGCCACACGCCGGACAGGGGCCTTAGCTCCTACAATGAGCAGTTCTTC. Translation gives CVRSHTPDRGLSSYNEQFF.

V usage is TRBV30 and J usage is TRBJ1-3, with TRBD1 identical over 9 bases. V lost 2 bases to trimming and J lost 4 bases; unmatched junction nucleotides: 6. The CDR3 is 15 residues long. Germline values: CDR1 GTSNPN, CDR2 SVGIG (reference sequence). CDR3: CAWSKRDRVGNTIYF. The CDR3 region has the DNA TGTGCCTGGAGTAAACGGGACAGGGTCGGAAACACCATATATTTT.

V usage is TRBV2 and J usage is TRBJ1-5, with a tentative D call TRBD1 (5 bases). With 6 bases removed from V and 3 bases from J, the gap between germline ends came to 9 bases. Germline assignment: CDR1 SNHLY and CDR2 FYNNEI. This CDR3 spans 13 amino acids. CDR3 region: CASRGPNNQPQHF. In nucleotides, the CDR3 is TGTGCCAGCAGGGGGCCGAACAATCAGCCCCAGCATTTT.

This chain joins TRBV5-4 and TRBJ2-5; no definite D call. Germline V gene data show CDR1 as SGHNT and CDR2 as YYREEE (reference sequence). CDR3 length: 12 amino acids. Trimming cost V 1 base and J 3 bases, with 4 bases left between them. The CDR3 nucleotides are TGTGCCAGCAGCTTGTCGGAAGAGACCCAGTACTTC. Protein sequence: CASSLSEETQYF.

The rearrangement links TRBV2 to TRBJ2-3; weak D call: TRBD2 (7 bases). Germline assignment: CDR1 SNHLY and CDR2 FYNNEI. The CDR3 consists of 14 residues. V was pared by 4 bases and J by 5 bases, with 13 bases between. Here the CDR3 reads CASSGGGGRDTQYF. In DNA, the CDR3 is TGTGCCAGCAGTGGGGGCGGGGGCAGAGATACGCAGTATTTT.

This sequence joins TRBV28 and TRBJ2-7, with TRBD2 identical over 12 bases. This CDR3 is 15 amino acids long. Looked up from germline, CDR1 is MDHEN and CDR2 is SYDVKM. V was pared by 3 bases and J by 6 bases, with 6 bases of the junction left unmatched. Written as DNA, the CDR3 is TGTGCCAGCAGTTTGCCTAGCGGGAGGGCCGGCGAGCAGTACTTC. This translates into CASSLPSGRAGEQYF. Full variable domain (remainder filled in from reference TRBV28 and TRBJ2-7): DVKVTQSSRYLVKRTGEKVFLECVQDMDHENMFWYRQDPGLGLRLIYFSYDVKMKEKGDIPEGYSVSREKKERFSLILESASTNQTSMYLCASSLPSGRAGEQYFGPGTRLTVT.

V gene TRBV29-1 combines with J gene TRBJ1-5; D perhaps matches TRBD1 (6 bases). Germline V gives CDR1 SQVTM, CDR2 ANQGSEA. The CDR3 runs 15 residues. Trimming pared 4 bases from V and 0 bases from J, leaving 13 bases between. The CDR3, as DNA: TGCAGCGTTGCCGGGGGGGCAGGTAGCAATCAGCCCCAGCATTTT. This sequence encodes CSVAGGAGSNQPQHF.

CDR3 loop: CASRNRETQYF. For the CDR3, the DNA is TGTGCCAGCAGGAATAGAGAGACCCAGTACTTC. This chain connects TRBV27 to TRBJ2-5, with D hard to call. In germline, CDR1 is MNHEY, CDR2 SMNVEV (reference sequence). This CDR3 region has 11 residues. V was clipped by 6 bases and J by 4 bases, with 6 bases between them.

V usage is TRBV4-2 and J usage is TRBJ2-7, with 7 bases aligning to TRBD2. This CDR3 contains 16 residues. Germline loops: CDR1 LGHNA, CDR2 YNFKEQ. The V segment lost 0 bases and the J segment 0 bases; nucleotides outside the gene matches: 5. The CDR3 nucleotides read TGTGCCAGCAGCCAAGATTTGGCTAGCGGCTCCTACGAGCAGTACTTC. This encodes CASSQDLASGSYEQYF.

This rearrangement joins TRBV28 to TRBJ2-7, with a tentative D call TRBD2 (6 bases). The CDR3 length is 16 residues. Trimming removed 4 bases from V and 2 bases from J, with 18 bases in between. Germline assignment: CDR1 MDHEN and CDR2 SYDVKM. The chain's CDR3 is CASSSWTGTSAYEQYF. In nucleotides, the CDR3 is TGTGCCAGCAGTTCGTGGACCGGGACTTCGGCCTACGAGCAGTACTTC.

This sequence joins TRBV6-1 and TRBJ2-6; perhaps TRBD1 as D (6 bases). V dropped 10 bases and J dropped 3 bases, with 10 bases sitting between them. CDR1 is MNHNS, CDR2 SASEGT, per germline. CDR3 length: 13 residues. The CDR3 spells CATGQFGANVLTF. CDR3 nucleotides: TGTGCCACCGGACAGTTTGGGGCCAACGTCCTGACTTTC.

The chain recombines TRBV7-2 with TRBJ2-7; weak D call: TRBD2 (6 bases). Per the germline V gene, CDR1 is SGHTA and CDR2 is FQGNSA. The CDR3 consists of 15 residues. V was shortened by 5 bases and J by 2 bases, with 16 bases between the two germline ends. The CDR3 sequence is CASSTDPGGAYEQYF. CDR3 coding DNA: TGTGCCAGCAGCACCGACCCCGGGGGTGCCTACGAGCAGTACTTC.

The CDR3 spells CASKDRDGATEAFF. In nucleotides, the CDR3 is TGTGCCAGCAAGGACAGGGACGGAGCCACTGAAGCTTTCTTT. V and J are TRBV6-5 and TRBJ1-1; 8 bases match TRBD1. The J segment lost 4 bases and the V segment lost 7 bases, leaving 8 bases of the junction unmatched. Germline CDR1 is MNHEY and CDR2 is SVGAGI. The CDR3 loop spans 14 amino acids.

About this clone: This likely comes from a read error, as the CDR3 has no conserved phenylalanine or tryptophan at its end. The V call is TRBV5-4, the J call TRBJ1-1; D is possibly TRBD1 (5 bases). V shed 9 bases and J shed 0 bases, with 15 bases lying between them. This CDR3 contains 14 residues. CDR1 and CDR2 (germline): SGHNT, YYREEE (reference sequence). The DNA for the CDR3 is TGTGCCACGTATCACCCAGGGATGAACACTGAAGCTTTCCTT. This encodes CATYHPGMNTEAFL.

J is TRBJ2-5 and V is TRBV30; TRBD2 matches 8 bases. V was pared by 3 bases and J by 7 bases, with 7 bases of the junction left unmatched. Looked up from germline, CDR1 is GTSNPN and CDR2 is SVGIG (reference sequence). This CDR3 comprises 13 residues. The CDR3 coding sequence is TGTGCCTGGAGACGGGGGGGGGTTGGGACCCAGTACTTC. It yields the protein CAWRRGGVGTQYF. The entire variable domain, with the rest obtained from reference TRBV30 and TRBJ2-5, is as follows: SQTIHQWPATLVQPVGSPLSLECTVEGTSNPNLYWYRQAAGRGLQLLFYSVGIGQISSEVPQNLSASRPQDRQFILSSKKLLLSDSGFYLCAWRRGGVGTQYFGPGTRLLVL.